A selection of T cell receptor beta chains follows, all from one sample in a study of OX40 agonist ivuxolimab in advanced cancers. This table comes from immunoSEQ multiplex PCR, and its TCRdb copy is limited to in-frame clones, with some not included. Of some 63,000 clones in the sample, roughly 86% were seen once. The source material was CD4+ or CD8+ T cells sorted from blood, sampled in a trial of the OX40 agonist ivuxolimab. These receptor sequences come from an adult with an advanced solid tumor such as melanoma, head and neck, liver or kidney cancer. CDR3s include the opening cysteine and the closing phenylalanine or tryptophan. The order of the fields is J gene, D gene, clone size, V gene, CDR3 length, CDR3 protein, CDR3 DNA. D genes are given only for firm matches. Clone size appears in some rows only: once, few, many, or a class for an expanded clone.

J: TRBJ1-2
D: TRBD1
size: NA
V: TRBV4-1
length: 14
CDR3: CASSQAGGAYGYTF
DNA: TGCGCCAGCAGCCAAGCAGGGGGCGCCTATGGCTACACCTTC

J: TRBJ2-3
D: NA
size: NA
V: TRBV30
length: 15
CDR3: CAWSGVGTNTDTQYF
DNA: TGTGCCTGGAGTGGGGTCGGAACTAACACAGATACGCAGTATTTT

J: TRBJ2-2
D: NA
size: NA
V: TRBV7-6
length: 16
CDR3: CASSPPHQGTTGELFF
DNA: TGTGCCAGCAGCCCCCCTCATCAGGGTACCACCGGGGAGCTGTTTTTT

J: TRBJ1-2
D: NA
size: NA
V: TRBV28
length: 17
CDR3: CASSLYGVGTPTGGYTF
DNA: TGTGCCAGCAGTTTATATGGGGTGGGGACCCCAACGGGTGGCTACACCTTC

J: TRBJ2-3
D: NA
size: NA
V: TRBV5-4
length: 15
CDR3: CASSSISGLTDTQYF
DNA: TGTGCCAGCAGCTCCATTAGCGGTCTCACAGATACGCAGTATTTT

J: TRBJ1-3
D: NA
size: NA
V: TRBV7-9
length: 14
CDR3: CASSLPSAGDTIYF
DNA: TGTGCCAGCAGCTTACCCTCCGCGGGGGACACCATATATTTT

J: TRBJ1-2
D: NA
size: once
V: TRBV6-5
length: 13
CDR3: CASSYRLGNGYTF
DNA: TGTGCCAGCAGTTACAGGTTGGGTAATGGCTACACCTTC

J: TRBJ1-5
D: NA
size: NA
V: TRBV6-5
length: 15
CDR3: CASSYSGQTNQPQHF
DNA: TGTGCCAGCAGTTACTCTGGGCAGACTAATCAGCCCCAGCATTTT

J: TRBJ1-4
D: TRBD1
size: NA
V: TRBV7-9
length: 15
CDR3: CASSLGDSFNEKLFF
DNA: TGTGCCAGCAGCTTAGGGGACAGTTTTAATGAAAAACTGTTTTTT

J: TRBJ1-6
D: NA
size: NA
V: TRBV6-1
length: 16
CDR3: CASSDRLRTYNSPLHF
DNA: TGTGCCAGCAGTGACCGGTTGAGGACCTATAATTCACCCCTCCACTTT

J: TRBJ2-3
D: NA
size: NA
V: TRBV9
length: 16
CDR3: CASSVLGGGGKDTQYF
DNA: TGTGCCAGCAGCGTACTTGGAGGAGGGGGCAAGGATACGCAGTATTTT

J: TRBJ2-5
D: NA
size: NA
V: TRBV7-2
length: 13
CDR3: CASSLRASETQYF
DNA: TGTGCCAGCAGCTTAAGGGCATCTGAGACCCAGTACTTC

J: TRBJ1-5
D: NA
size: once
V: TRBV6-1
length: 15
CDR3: CASSEGARAGQPQHF
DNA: TGTGCCAGCAGTGAAGGAGCCCGGGCGGGTCAGCCCCAGCATTTT

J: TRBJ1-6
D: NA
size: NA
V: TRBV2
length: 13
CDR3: CASIPEVNSPLHF
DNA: TGTGCCAGCATTCCGGAGGTTAATTCACCCCTCCACTTT

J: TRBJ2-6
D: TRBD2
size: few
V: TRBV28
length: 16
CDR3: CASSLAGPSGANVLTF
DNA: TGTGCCAGCAGTCTAGCGGGACCCTCTGGGGCCAACGTCCTGACTTTC

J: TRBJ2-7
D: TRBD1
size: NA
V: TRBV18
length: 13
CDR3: CASSPTGVDEQYF
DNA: TGTGCCAGCTCACCAACAGGGGTCGATGAGCAGTACTTC

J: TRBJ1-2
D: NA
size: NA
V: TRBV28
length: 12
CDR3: CAIQRTVYGYTF
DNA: TGTGCCATCCAACGGACAGTTTATGGCTACACCTTC

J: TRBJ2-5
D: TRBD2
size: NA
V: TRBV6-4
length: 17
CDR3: CASIRLAGGLWIETQYF
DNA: TGTGCCAGCATCAGACTAGCGGGAGGGCTATGGATAGAGACCCAGTACTTC

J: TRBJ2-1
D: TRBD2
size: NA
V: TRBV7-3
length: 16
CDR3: CASSPSGTSGYNEQFF
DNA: TGTGCCAGCAGCCCAAGTGGGACTAGCGGCTACAATGAGCAGTTCTTC

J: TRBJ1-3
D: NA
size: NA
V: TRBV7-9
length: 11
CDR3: CASSPTNTIYF
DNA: TGTGCCAGCAGCCCGACAAACACCATATATTTT

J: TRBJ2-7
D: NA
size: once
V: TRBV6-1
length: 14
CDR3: CASSDARFPYEQYF
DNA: TGTGCCAGCAGTGACGCGAGATTTCCCTACGAGCAGTACTTC

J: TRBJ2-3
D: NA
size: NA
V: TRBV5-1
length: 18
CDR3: CASSSTLLGGGLADTQYF
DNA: TGCGCCAGCAGCTCAACCCTCCTCGGTGGCGGGTTAGCAGATACGCAGTATTTT

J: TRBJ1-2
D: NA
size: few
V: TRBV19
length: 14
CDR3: CATKVASSEGSYTF
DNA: TGTGCCACCAAAGTCGCATCATCAGAGGGGAGCTACACCTTC

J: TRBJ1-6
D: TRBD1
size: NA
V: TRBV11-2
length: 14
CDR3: CASSWTGEGSPLHF
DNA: TGTGCCAGCAGCTGGACAGGGGAGGGTTCACCCCTCCACTTT

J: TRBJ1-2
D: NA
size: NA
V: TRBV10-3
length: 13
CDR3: CAISTTDNYGYTF
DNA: TGTGCCATCAGTACGACAGATAACTATGGCTACACCTTC

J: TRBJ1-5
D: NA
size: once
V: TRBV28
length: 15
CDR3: CASSLIGLYNQPQHF
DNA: TGTGCCAGCAGTTTAATAGGGTTGTACAATCAGCCCCAGCATTTT

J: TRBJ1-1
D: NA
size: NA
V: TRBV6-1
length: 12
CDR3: CATSRGNTEAFF
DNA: TGTGCCACCTCGAGGGGGAACACTGAAGCTTTCTTT

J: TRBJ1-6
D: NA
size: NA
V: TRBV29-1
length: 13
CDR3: CSVRQTDNSPLHF
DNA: TGCAGCGTACGACAGACCGATAATTCACCCCTCCACTTT

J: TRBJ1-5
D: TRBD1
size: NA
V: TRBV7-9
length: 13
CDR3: CASSGTGGQPQHF
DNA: TGTGCCAGCTCCGGGACAGGGGGACAGCCCCAGCATTTT

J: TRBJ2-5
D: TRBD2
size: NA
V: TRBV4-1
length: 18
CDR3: CASSQVFGRASARETQYF
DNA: TGCGCCAGCAGCCAAGTATTCGGGAGGGCAAGTGCGCGGGAGACCCAGTACTTC

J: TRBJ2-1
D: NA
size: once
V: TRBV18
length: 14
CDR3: CASSPGEKYNEQFF
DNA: TGTGCCAGCTCACCAGGGGAGAAGTACAATGAGCAGTTCTTC

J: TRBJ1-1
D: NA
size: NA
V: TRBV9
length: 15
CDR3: CASSVEALAGTEAFF
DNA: TGTGCCAGCAGCGTAGAAGCCTTGGCTGGGACTGAAGCTTTCTTT

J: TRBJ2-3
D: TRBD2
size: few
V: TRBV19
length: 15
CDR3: CASRSVGGASDTQYF
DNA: TGTGCCAGTAGAAGTGTCGGGGGGGCTTCAGATACGCAGTATTTT

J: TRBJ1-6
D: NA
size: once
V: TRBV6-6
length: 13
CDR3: CASGGRENSPLHF
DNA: TGTGCCAGCGGAGGTCGGGAGAATTCACCCCTCCACTTT

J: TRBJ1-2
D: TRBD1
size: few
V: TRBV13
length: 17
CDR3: CASSVGQGVWSKGGYTF
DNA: TGTGCCAGCAGCGTGGGACAGGGTGTTTGGTCCAAAGGTGGCTACACCTTC

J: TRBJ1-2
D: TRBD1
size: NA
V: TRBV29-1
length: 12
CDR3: CRGTGSYYGYTF
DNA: TGCAGGGGGACAGGGAGTTACTATGGCTACACCTTC

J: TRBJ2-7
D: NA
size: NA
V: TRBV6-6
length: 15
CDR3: CASSPPGLRTSEQYF
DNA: TGTGCCAGCAGTCCTCCCGGACTGAGGACATCGGAGCAGTACTTC

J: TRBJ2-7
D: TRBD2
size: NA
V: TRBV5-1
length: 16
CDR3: CANPGTSPPLTYEQYF
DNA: TGCGCCAACCCCGGGACTAGCCCACCTCTGACTTACGAGCAGTACTTC

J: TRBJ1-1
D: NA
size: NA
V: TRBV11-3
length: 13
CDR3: CASSSDGGTEAFF
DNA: TGTGCCAGCAGCTCAGACGGCGGCACTGAAGCTTTCTTT

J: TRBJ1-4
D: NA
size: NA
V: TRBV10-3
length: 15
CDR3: CAISESGGSNEKLFF
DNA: TGTGCCATCAGTGAGTCTGGGGGTTCTAATGAAAAACTGTTTTTT

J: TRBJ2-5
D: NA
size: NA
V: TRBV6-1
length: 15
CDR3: CASSFGTPGKKTQYF
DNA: TGTGCCAGCAGTTTTGGGACGCCGGGAAAAAAGACCCAGTACTTC

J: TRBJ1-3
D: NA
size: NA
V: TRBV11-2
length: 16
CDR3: CASSLGLGSAGNTIYF
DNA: TGTGCCAGCAGCTTAGGATTAGGGTCCGCAGGAAACACCATATATTTT

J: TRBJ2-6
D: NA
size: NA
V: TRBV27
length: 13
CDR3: CASRSSGANVLTF
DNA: TGTGCCAGCCGGAGTTCGGGGGCCAACGTCCTGACTTTC

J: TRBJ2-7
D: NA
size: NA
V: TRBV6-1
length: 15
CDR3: CASTGGGAYSYEQYF
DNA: TGTGCCAGCACCGGGGGTGGGGCTTATTCCTACGAGCAGTACTTC

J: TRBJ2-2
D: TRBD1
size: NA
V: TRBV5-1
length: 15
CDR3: CASSQGQVNTGELFF
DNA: TGCGCCAGCAGCCAAGGACAGGTTAACACCGGGGAGCTGTTTTTT

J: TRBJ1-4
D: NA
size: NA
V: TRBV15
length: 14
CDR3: CATSRGPINEKLFF
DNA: TGTGCCACCAGCAGAGGACCAATCAATGAAAAACTGTTTTTT

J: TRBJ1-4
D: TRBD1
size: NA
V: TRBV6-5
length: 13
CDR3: CASGHTGVSKLFF
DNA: TGTGCCAGCGGACACACAGGGGTTTCAAAACTGTTTTTT

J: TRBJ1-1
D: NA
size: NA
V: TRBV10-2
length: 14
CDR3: CASSWTELNTEAFF
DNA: TGCGCCAGCAGTTGGACAGAATTGAACACTGAAGCTTTCTTT

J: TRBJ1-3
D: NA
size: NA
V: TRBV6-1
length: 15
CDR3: CASSESKGSGNTIYF
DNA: TGTGCCAGCAGTGAATCCAAAGGCTCTGGAAACACCATATATTTT

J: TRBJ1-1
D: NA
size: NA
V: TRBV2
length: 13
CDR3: CASRGGKLPGAFF
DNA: TGTGCCAGCAGAGGGGGGAAGCTGCCCGGAGCTTTCTTT

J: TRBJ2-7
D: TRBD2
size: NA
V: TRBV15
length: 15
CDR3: CATSRSLADYYEQYF
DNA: TGTGCCACCAGCAGAAGTCTAGCGGATTACTACGAGCAGTACTTC

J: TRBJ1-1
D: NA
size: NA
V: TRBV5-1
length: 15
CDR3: CASSLVAPMNTEAFF
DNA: TGCGCCAGCAGCTTGGTGGCGCCCATGAACACTGAAGCTTTCTTT

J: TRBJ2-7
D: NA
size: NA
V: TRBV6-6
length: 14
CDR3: CASSYSRTSSEQYF
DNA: TGTGCCAGCAGTTACTCGAGGACTTCGAGCGAGCAGTACTTC

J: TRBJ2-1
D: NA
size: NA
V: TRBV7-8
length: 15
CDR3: CASSLGLLPYNEQFF
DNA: TGTGCCAGCAGCTTAGGACTACTCCCTTACAATGAGCAGTTCTTC

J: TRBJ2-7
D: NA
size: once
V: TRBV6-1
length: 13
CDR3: CASMLDRTYEQYF
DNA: TGTGCCAGCATGCTCGACAGAACCTACGAGCAGTACTTC